This TCR beta chain came from a study of human T cells and chemical hapten exposure. Turning to the study itself: Epicutaneous patch tests delivered 0.01% DPC to the upper back, with evaluation at 6 days.

The table lists this clonotype with many counts. Its antigen is as yet unknown. Overall study findings and caveats: Healthy individuals' immune responses may differ from those of donors, who had alopecia.

Germline values: CDR1 MNHNY, CDR2 SVGAGI (reference sequence). This CDR3 has 14 amino acids. Trimming left V 7 bases short and J 0 bases short, with 10 bases between. In the study's own analysis: From approximately 21,000 to 630,000 TCRs were found per sample, with a median of approximately 100,000. Each CDR3 protein gets one entry after TCRdb re-called the RACE reads with MiXCR. It is TCRdb's table, rather than the study itself, that gives the V and J calls and clone size. The data contain hundreds of thousands of distinct CDR3 sequences, about 6% of them seen just once; the ten biggest clones take up about 5.6%. Documented time point: patch test 2, 6 weeks after DPC sensitization. The treatment was: therapeutic diphenylcyclopropenone sensitization with weekly scalp DPC. The template was total RNA from unfractionated whole blood.

This TCR was recovered from a young woman with alopecia areata. Some clones in this sample may be carry-over from other donors' samples. The chain joins TRBV6-6 to TRBJ1-5, with a tentative D call TRBD1 (6 bases). The sequenced sample was whole blood, obtained in connection with sensitization to the hapten diphenylcyclopropenone (DPC). CDR3 loop: CASTRGDSNQPQHF. DNA for the CDR3: TGTGCCAGCACGAGGGGGGATAGCAATCAGCCCCAGCATTTT.